The 30 T cell receptor beta chains below were found in one sample sequenced in a study of T cells after yellow fever vaccination. TCRdb called the 5' RACE reads again in MiXCR, with one record for every CDR3 protein. The data hold about 320,000 distinct CDR3 sequences, with over 8.5% observed a single time. The starting material was CD4+ T cells sorted from PBMCs, obtained 45 days after the yellow fever booster vaccination. The source is a man younger than 35 who received the YFV17D yellow fever vaccine.

In its sample, this clonotype was seen many times. The rearrangement uses TRBV7-9 and TRBJ2-7; 10 positions match TRBD1. The V gene's germline CDR1 is SEHNR and CDR2 FQNEAQ (reference sequence). Trimming took 4 bases from V and 3 from J; bases not matched to a gene: 3. The length of the CDR3 is 14 residues. CDR3 loop: CASSWGQGIYEQYF. The CDR3 DNA is TGTGCCAGCAGCTGGGGACAGGGGATCTACGAGCAGTACTTC.

Only a few counts were recorded for this clonotype. The CDR3, as DNA: TGTGCCATCAGTGAGCCTGGACAGGGGACAGATACGCAGTATTTT. Amino acids: CAISEPGQGTDTQYF. The chain joins TRBV10-3 to TRBJ2-3, with 9 bases identical to TRBD1. Trimming took 2 bases from V and 3 from J; bases not matched to a gene: 3. Germline V CDR1 and CDR2: ENHRY, SYGVKD. The CDR3 is 15 residues long.

The rearrangement links TRBV4-2 to TRBJ1-6, with D hard to call. CDR1 is LGHNA, CDR2 YNFKEQ, per germline. This CDR3 has 13 amino acids. Trimming removed 4 bases at V and 9 bases at J, with 10 bases between. As DNA, the CDR3 is TGTGCCAGCAGCCCACCACCAGCTTCACCCCTCCACTTT. Protein sequence: CASSPPPASPLHF.

This clonotype has a count of ten or more. The chain joins TRBV18 to TRBJ2-1; 9 bases are a match to TRBD1. The CDR3 totals 15 residues. With 3 bases clipped from V and 8 bases from J, the junction kept 8 bases outside the gene matches. Germline loops: CDR1 KGHSH, CDR2 LQKENI. The CDR3 nucleotides read TGTGCCAGCTCACCCCCGGGACAGGGTTGGTATGAGCAGTTCTTC. Protein product: CASSPPGQGWYEQFF.

The table lists this clonotype with a few counts. The rearrangement uses TRBV6-2 or TRBV6-3 and TRBJ1-1; 7 bases line up with TRBD1. V dropped 6 bases and J dropped 4; count of bases not matched to a gene: 14. Germline CDR1 is MNHEY and CDR2 is SVGEGT. This CDR3 region has 16 residues. This CDR3 reads CASRPTRGPRITEAFF. The CDR3 bases are TGTGCCAGCAGACCGACGAGGGGGCCGAGGATCACTGAAGCTTTCTTT.

The table lists this clonotype with a few counts. The chain employs TRBV21-1 and TRBJ1-2. TRBV21-1 represents a pseudogene. The CDR3 length is 11 residues. The DNA for the CDR3 is TGTGCCAGCCAAGAGGCCGGAACCTACACCTTC. The encoded protein is CASQEAGTYTF.

This chain uses TRBV20-1 with TRBJ2-3, with 13 bases aligning to TRBD2. The CDR3 is made up of 16 amino acids. The J segment lost 3 bases and the V segment lost 4 bases, leaving 7 bases of the junction unmatched. Germline V CDR1 and CDR2: DFQATT, SNEGSKA (reference sequence). CDR3 in amino acids: CSAIRGLAGSTDTQYF. The CDR3 nucleotides read TGCAGTGCTATCAGGGGACTAGCGGGGTCGACAGATACGCAGTATTTT.

This chain joins TRBV12-3 or TRBV12-4 and TRBJ2-1, with 8 bases identical to TRBD1. The CDR3 sequence is 13 residues long. The V and J ends lost 6 bases and 8 bases, in that order; junction bases with no gene match: 6. In DNA form, the CDR3 reads TGTGCCAGCAGGAGGACAGGGACCGATGAGCAGTTCTTC. As protein: CASRRTGTDEQFF.

This clonotype was seen a few times. The V call is TRBV6-5, the J call TRBJ1-2; D possibly corresponds to TRBD1 (6 bases). Germline lookup yields CDR1 MNHEY and CDR2 SVGAGI. V lost 0 bases, J lost 1 base, and 15 bases lay in between. CDR3 length equals 17 residues. The CDR3 protein is CASSYSKTRGSNYGYTF. The CDR3 DNA reads as TGTGCCAGCAGTTACTCGAAGACGAGGGGGAGTAACTATGGCTACACCTTC.

The chain couples TRBV7-9 to TRBJ2-1, with TRBD2 matching 14 bases. Germline V gene sequence: CDR1 SEHNR, CDR2 FQNEAQ (reference sequence). Unmatched junction bases numbered 12, after V lost 5 bases and J lost 0 bases. CDR3 size: 20 residues. This chain's CDR3 is CASSGVGLAGAKYSYNEQFF. The DNA of the CDR3 is TGTGCCAGCAGCGGAGTGGGACTAGCGGGGGCCAAATACTCCTACAATGAGCAGTTCTTC.

The CDR3 DNA is TGTGCCAGCAGCTTATTGGCTATCCCCACCTACGAGCAGTACTTC. Its protein product is CASSLLAIPTYEQYF. V and J are TRBV7-2 and TRBJ2-7; no firm D call. V was trimmed by 2 bases and J by 2 bases, leaving 13 bases between them. Germline values: CDR1 SGHTA, CDR2 FQGNSA. The CDR3 contains 15 residues.

The V gene is TRBV5-4, the J gene TRBJ2-1; D is possibly TRBD2 (5 bases). Trimming took 0 bases from V and 7 from J, leaving 11 bases between them. The germline V gene encodes CDR1 SGHNT and CDR2 YYREEE (reference sequence). The CDR3 is 14 residues long. CDR3 loop: CASSLDGVGNEQFF. Here the CDR3 DNA reads TGTGCCAGCAGCTTGGACGGGGTCGGTAATGAGCAGTTCTTC.

This clonotype was observed many times. The chain has TRBV4-3 and TRBJ2-2; D might be TRBD1 (5 bases). CDR3 size: 15 residues. V was clipped by 3 bases and J by 4 bases, with 12 bases between them. The V gene's germline CDR1 is LGHNA and CDR2 YSLEER. Here the CDR3 DNA reads TGCGCCAGCAGCCACCTAGGGGCGAGCACCGGGGAGCTGTTTTTT. Translation gives CASSHLGASTGELFF.

This clonotype has at least ten counts. The rearrangement joins TRBV2 to TRBJ2-3; 8 bases fit TRBD2. V was clipped by 4 bases and J by 1 base; unmatched bases: 4. The CDR3 runs to 15 residues. CDR1 and CDR2 from the germline V gene are SNHLY and FYNNEI. CDR3 DNA sequence: TGTGCCAGCAGTGTCGGGCGGGGGGGCACAGATACGCAGTATTTT. Translation: CASSVGRGGTDTQYF.

This clonotype showed up just a few times. V gene TRBV9 combines with J gene TRBJ1-2, with 7 bases fitting TRBD1. The CDR3 contains 15 residues. Germline V gene data show CDR1 as SGDLS and CDR2 as YYNGEE. The V and J ends lost 0 bases and 3 bases, in that order; junction bases with no gene match: 5. The CDR3 reads CASSVDGQADYGYTF. CDR3 sequence (DNA): TGTGCCAGCAGCGTAGACGGACAGGCCGACTATGGCTACACCTTC.

The rearrangement uses TRBV5-1 and TRBJ1-5, with TRBD1 as a possible D gene (5 bases). This CDR3 has 15 amino acids. Germline assignment: CDR1 SGHRS and CDR2 YFSETQ. Trimming took 4 bases from V and 0 from J, leaving 11 bases between them. In DNA, the CDR3 is TGCGCCAGCAGCCCGGTGGGGGATAGCAATCAGCCCCAGCATTTT. Its translation is CASSPVGDSNQPQHF. Variable domain in full (rest from reference TRBV5-1 and TRBJ1-5): KAGVTQTPRYLIKTRGQQVTLSCSPISGHRSVSWYQQTPGQGLQFLFEYFSETQRNKGNFPGRFSGRQFSNSRSEMNVSTLELGDSALYLCASSPVGDSNQPQHFGDGTRLSIL.

This clonotype was observed a few times. This chain uses TRBV9 with TRBJ2-6; D may match TRBD1 or TRBD2 (5 bases each). Between the trimmed V and J ends, which lost 0 bases and 0 bases, there was a span of 13 bases. This CDR3 region has 18 residues. Germline V gives CDR1 SGDLS, CDR2 YYNGEE. The chain's CDR3 is CASSVVLGTLSGANVLTF. For the CDR3, the DNA is TGTGCCAGCAGCGTAGTCCTGGGGACGCTCTCTGGGGCCAACGTCCTGACTTTC.

The chain employs TRBV20-1 and TRBJ2-7; D ambiguous. Germline CDR1 reads DFQATT; CDR2 reads SNEGSKA (reference sequence). Trimming took off 5 bases at V and 0 bases at J, with 14 bases between the two ends. The CDR3 contains 14 residues. DNA for the CDR3: TGCAGTGCTCCCTTGCGCCGGAGCTCCTACGAGCAGTACTTC. This codes for CSAPLRRSSYEQYF.

The sample holds a few counts of this clonotype. The V call is TRBV6-5, the J call TRBJ1-3; 10 positions agree with TRBD1. In germline, CDR1 is MNHEY, CDR2 SVGAGI. Trimming took 5 bases from V and 0 from J; bases not matched to a gene: 4. This CDR3 contains 16 residues. The CDR3 sequence is CASSRGTGDSGNTIYF. CDR3 sequence (DNA): TGTGCCAGCAGTAGAGGGACAGGGGACTCTGGAAACACCATATATTTT.

This clonotype turned up a few times. The chain joins TRBV3-1 to TRBJ1-1; D gene ambiguous. The V end lost 0 bases, the J end lost 0 bases, and 20 bases lay between the germline ends. The germline gives CDR1 LGHDT, CDR2 YNNKEL (reference sequence). The CDR3 is made up of 19 amino acids. The CDR3 DNA follows: TGTGCCAGCAGCCAAGATCGGTTTCCCCCGGTACAGTTGAACACTGAAGCTTTCTTT. This encodes CASSQDRFPPVQLNTEAFF. Supplemented by reference TRBV3-1 and TRBJ1-1, the full variable domain reads DTAVSQTPKYLVTQMGNDKSIKCEQNLGHDTMYWYKQDSKKFLKIMFSYNNKELIINETVPNRFSPKSPDKAHLNLHINSLELGDSAVYFCASSQDRFPPVQLNTEAFFGQGTRLTVV.

The chain uses TRBV27 and TRBJ2-3; 8 bases map to TRBD1. The germline V gene has CDR1 MNHEY and CDR2 SMNVEV (reference sequence). The CDR3 runs 16 residues. With V trimmed by 2 bases and J by 3 bases, 7 bases remained unmatched. As DNA, the CDR3 is TGTGCCAGCAGTTTAACCTCGGACAGGGTTACAGATACGCAGTATTTT. It translates to CASSLTSDRVTDTQYF.

The chain is built from TRBV2 and TRBJ2-3; D is uncertain. The V end was cut by 3 bases, the J end by 5 bases, with 12 bases between. The CDR3 loop spans 14 amino acids. CDR1 is SNHLY, CDR2 FYNNEI, per germline. The DNA of the CDR3 is TGTGCCAGCAGTGAGTTACCCCTCAAAGATACGCAGTATTTT. It yields the protein CASSELPLKDTQYF.

This clonotype was picked up a small number of times. The CDR3 DNA is TGTGCCAGTAGTATCGCCCACCGACTAGCGTCCTACAATGAGCAGTTCTTC. Its translation: CASSIAHRLASYNEQFF. This chain joins TRBV19 and TRBJ2-1, with 8 bases identical to TRBD2. CDR1 LNHDA and CDR2 SQIVND come from the germline V gene (reference sequence). The CDR3 consists of 17 residues. V was clipped by 3 bases and J by 1 base; unmatched bases: 8.

This clonotype was counted a few times. This sequence joins TRBV6-5 and TRBJ1-3; a weak D match, TRBD1 (5 bases). CDR1 and CDR2 (germline): MNHEY, SVGAGI. Trimming removed 5 bases from V and 0 bases from J, with 11 bases in between. This CDR3 contains 15 residues. The CDR3 here is CASSPTGLSGNTIYF. The CDR3 nucleotides read TGTGCCAGCAGTCCCACAGGCCTCTCTGGAAACACCATATATTTT.

The CDR3 sequence is CASSPSGRDTGELFF. The DNA of the CDR3 is TGTGCCAGCTCACCCTCCGGGAGGGATACCGGGGAGCTGTTTTTT. This sequence joins TRBV18 and TRBJ2-2, with TRBD2 matching over 8 bases. The CDR3 is made up of 15 amino acids. V lost 3 bases and J lost 5; bases outside the gene matches: 5. In germline, CDR1 is KGHSH, CDR2 LQKENI.

The CDR3, as DNA: TGCGCCAGCAGCCAAGAGGGAGCGGGGAGCACAGATACGCAGTATTTT. Translated: CASSQEGAGSTDTQYF. The gene calls are TRBV4-1 and TRBJ2-3, with 7 positions matching TRBD2. Losses at the gene ends were 0 bases for V and 0 bases for J; bases not matched to a gene: 3. Looked up from germline, CDR1 is MGHRA and CDR2 is YSYEKL. The CDR3 runs to 16 residues.

This clonotype was detected only a few times. The chain recombines TRBV20-1 with TRBJ1-2, with 8 bases identical to TRBD1. The V gene end was trimmed by 6 bases and the J gene end by 8 bases; junction bases not matched to a gene: 11. The CDR3 runs 13 residues. Per germline, CDR1 DFQATT and CDR2 SNEGSKA (reference sequence). CDR3 loop: CSALKQGASGYTF. The DNA of the CDR3 is TGCAGTGCCCTTAAGCAGGGGGCAAGCGGCTACACCTTC.

This clonotype was picked up many times. This chain joins TRBV7-6 and TRBJ1-6; D is undetermined. The V gene lost 5 bases and the J gene lost 7 bases, with 12 bases spanning the gap. Germline values: CDR1 SGHVS, CDR2 FNYEAQ. The CDR3 sequence is 14 residues long. CDR3 in DNA: TGTGCCAGCAGCCACCACGAGGCCAATTCACCCCTCCACTTT. Protein: CASSHHEANSPLHF.

The chain recombines TRBV19 with TRBJ2-7; D perhaps matches TRBD1 (5 bases). V dropped 5 bases and J dropped 2 bases, with 16 bases sitting between them. This CDR3 has 15 residues. Per the germline V gene, CDR1 is LNHDA and CDR2 is SQIVND (reference sequence). The CDR3 DNA reads TGTGCCAGTAGTCAGAGGCCCCCAGGGACCTACGAGCAGTACTTC. Translation: CASSQRPPGTYEQYF.

This clonotype was found a few times. The gene calls are TRBV7-2 and TRBJ1-3; D is uncertain. Trimming pared 2 bases from V and 7 bases from J, leaving 3 bases between. Germline CDR1 is SGHTA and CDR2 is FQGNSA. The length of the CDR3 is 11 residues. The CDR3: CASSLQNTIYF. The CDR3 nucleotides read TGTGCCAGCAGCTTACAGAACACCATATATTTT.